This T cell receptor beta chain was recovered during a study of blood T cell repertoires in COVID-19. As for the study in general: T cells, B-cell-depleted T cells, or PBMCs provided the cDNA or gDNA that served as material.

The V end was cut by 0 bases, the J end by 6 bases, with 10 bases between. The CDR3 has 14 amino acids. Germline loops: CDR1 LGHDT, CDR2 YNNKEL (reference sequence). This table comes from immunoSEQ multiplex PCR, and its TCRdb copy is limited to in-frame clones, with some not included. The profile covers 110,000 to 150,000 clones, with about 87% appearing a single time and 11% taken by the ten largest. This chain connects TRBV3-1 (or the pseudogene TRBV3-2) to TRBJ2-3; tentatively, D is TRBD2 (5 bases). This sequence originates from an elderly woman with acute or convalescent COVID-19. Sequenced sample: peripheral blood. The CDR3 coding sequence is TGTGCCAGCAGCCAAGATAGAGGGTTGGATACGCAGTATTTT. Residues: CASSQDRGLDTQYF.